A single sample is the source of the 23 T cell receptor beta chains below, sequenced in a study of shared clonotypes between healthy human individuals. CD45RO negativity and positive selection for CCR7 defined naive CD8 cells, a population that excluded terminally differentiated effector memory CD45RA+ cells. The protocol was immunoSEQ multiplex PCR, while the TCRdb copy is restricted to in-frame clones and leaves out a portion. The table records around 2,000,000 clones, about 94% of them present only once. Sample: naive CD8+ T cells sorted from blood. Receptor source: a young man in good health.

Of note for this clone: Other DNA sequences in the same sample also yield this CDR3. In DNA, the CDR3 is TGTGCCAGCAGCTTGGTAGGGGGCGAGCAGTACTTC. It translates to CASSLVGGEQYF. The chain links TRBV5-6 to TRBJ2-7; D is perhaps TRBD1 (6 bases). The CDR3 runs to 12 residues. Germline values: CDR1 SGHDT, CDR2 YYEEEE. Trimming cost V 0 bases and J 6 bases, with 7 bases left between them.

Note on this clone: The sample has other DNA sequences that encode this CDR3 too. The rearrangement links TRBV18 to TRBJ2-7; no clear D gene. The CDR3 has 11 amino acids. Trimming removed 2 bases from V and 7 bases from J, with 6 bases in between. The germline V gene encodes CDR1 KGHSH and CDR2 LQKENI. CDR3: CASSPSGEQYF. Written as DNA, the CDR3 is TGTGCCAGCTCACCATCTGGAGAGCAGTACTTC. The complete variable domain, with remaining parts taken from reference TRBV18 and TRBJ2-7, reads NAGVMQNPRHLVRRRGQEARLRCSPMKGHSHVYWYRQLPEEGLKFMVYLQKENIIDESGMPKERFSAEFPKEGPSILRIQQVVRGDSAAYFCASSPSGEQYFGPGTRLTVT.

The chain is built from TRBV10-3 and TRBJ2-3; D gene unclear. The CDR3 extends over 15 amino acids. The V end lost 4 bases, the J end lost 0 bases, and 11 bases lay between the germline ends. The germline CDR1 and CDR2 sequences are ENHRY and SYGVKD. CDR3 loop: CAISAFGPSTDTQYF. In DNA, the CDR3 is TGTGCCATCAGTGCCTTCGGGCCAAGCACAGATACGCAGTATTTT.

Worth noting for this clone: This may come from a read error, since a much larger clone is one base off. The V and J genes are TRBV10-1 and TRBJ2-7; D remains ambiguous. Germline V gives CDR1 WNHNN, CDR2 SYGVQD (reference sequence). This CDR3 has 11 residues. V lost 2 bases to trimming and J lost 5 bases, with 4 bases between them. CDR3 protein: CASSEGHEQYF. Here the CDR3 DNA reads TGCGCCAGCAGTGAGGGCCACGAGCAGTACTTC.

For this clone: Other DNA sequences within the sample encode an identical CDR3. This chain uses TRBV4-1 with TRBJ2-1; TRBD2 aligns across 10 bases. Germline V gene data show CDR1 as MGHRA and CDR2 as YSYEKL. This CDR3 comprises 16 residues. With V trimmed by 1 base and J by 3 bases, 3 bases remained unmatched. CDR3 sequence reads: CASSQVAGGLYNEQFF. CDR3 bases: TGCGCCAGCAGCCAAGTAGCGGGAGGACTCTACAATGAGCAGTTCTTC.

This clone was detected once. The CDR3 sequence is CASSLRTGPSYEQYF. Written as DNA, the CDR3 is TGTGCCAGCAGTTTAAGAACGGGCCCGTCCTACGAGCAGTACTTC. The genes are TRBV28 and TRBJ2-7; D ambiguous. The V end lost 2 bases, the J end lost 1 base, and 12 bases lay between the germline ends. CDR1 and CDR2 from the germline V gene are MDHEN and SYDVKM. The CDR3 is 15 residues long.

The CDR3 sequence is CASSLLAFSYEQYF. The CDR3 DNA follows: TGTGCCAGCTCCCTCCTAGCGTTTTCCTACGAGCAGTACTTC. The chain combines TRBV18 with TRBJ2-7; the D gene is possibly TRBD2 (6 bases). Deletions cut 6 bases from V and 1 base from J, with 13 bases between. CDR1 and CDR2 from the germline V gene are KGHSH and LQKENI. The CDR3 totals 14 residues. Full variable domain (outside the CDR3, taken from reference TRBV18 and TRBJ2-7): NAGVMQNPRHLVRRRGQEARLRCSPMKGHSHVYWYRQLPEEGLKFMVYLQKENIIDESGMPKERFSAEFPKEGPSILRIQQVVRGDSAAYFCASSLLAFSYEQYFGPGTRLTVT.

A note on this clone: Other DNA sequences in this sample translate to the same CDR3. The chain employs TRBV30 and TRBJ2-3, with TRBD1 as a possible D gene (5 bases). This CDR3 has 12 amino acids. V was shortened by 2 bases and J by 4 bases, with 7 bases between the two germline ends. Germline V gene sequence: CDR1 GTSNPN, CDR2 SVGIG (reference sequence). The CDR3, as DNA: TGTGCCTGGAGTACAGGCCCAGATACGCAGTATTTT. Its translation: CAWSTGPDTQYF.

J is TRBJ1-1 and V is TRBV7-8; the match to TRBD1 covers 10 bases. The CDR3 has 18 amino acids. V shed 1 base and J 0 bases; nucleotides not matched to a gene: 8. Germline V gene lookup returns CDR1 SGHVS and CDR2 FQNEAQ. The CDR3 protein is CASSLEGTGEMVNTEAFF. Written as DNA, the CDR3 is TGTGCCAGCAGCTTAGAAGGGACAGGGGAGATGGTGAACACTGAAGCTTTCTTT.

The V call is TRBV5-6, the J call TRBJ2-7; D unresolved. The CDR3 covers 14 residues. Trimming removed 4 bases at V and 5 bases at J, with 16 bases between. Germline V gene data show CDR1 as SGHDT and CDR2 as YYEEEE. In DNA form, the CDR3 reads TGTGCCAGCAGCCTTAGGGCAGGTCTAGACGAGCAGTACTTC. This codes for CASSLRAGLDEQYF.

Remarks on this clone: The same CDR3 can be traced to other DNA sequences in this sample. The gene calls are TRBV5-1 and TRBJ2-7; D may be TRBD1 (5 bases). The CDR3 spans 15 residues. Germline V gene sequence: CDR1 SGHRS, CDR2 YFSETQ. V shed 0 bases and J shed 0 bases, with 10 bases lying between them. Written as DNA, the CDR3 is TGCGCCAGCAGCTTGGGTGCAGGGTCCTCCTACGAGCAGTACTTC. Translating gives CASSLGAGSSYEQYF.

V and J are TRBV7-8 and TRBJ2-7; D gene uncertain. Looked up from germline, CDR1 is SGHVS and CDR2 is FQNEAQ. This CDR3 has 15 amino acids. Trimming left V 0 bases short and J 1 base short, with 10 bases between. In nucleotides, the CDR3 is TGTGCCAGCAGCTTAGCTGACATTCCTTCCTACGAGCAGTACTTC. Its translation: CASSLADIPSYEQYF.

CDR3 nucleotides: TGTGCCAGCAGTTTAGAACGGGGCGGGGTTCGGGACACTGAAGCTTTCTTT. The encoded protein is CASSLERGGVRDTEAFF. The chain combines TRBV28 with TRBJ1-1; D is perhaps TRBD1 (5 bases). This CDR3 is 17 amino acids long. CDR1 is MDHEN, CDR2 SYDVKM, per germline. V shed 2 bases and J shed 3 bases, with 19 bases lying between them.

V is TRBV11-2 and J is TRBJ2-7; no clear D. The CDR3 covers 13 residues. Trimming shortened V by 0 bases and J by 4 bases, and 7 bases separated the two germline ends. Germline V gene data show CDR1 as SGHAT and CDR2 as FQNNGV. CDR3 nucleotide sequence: TGTGCCAGCAGCTTAGAGCCCCCATACGAGCAGTACTTC. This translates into CASSLEPPYEQYF. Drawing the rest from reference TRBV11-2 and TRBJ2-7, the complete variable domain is EAGVAQSPRYKIIEKRQSVAFWCNPISGHATLYWYQQILGQGPKLLIQFQNNGVVDDSQLPKDRFSAERLKGVDSTLKIQPAKLEDSAVYLCASSLEPPYEQYFGPGTRLTVT.

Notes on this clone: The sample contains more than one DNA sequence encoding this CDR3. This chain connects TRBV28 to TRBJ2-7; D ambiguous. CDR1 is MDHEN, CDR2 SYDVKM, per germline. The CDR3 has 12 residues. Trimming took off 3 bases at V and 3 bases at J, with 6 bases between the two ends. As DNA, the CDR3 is TGTGCCAGCAGTTTCCCAGGCTACGAGCAGTACTTC. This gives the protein CASSFPGYEQYF.

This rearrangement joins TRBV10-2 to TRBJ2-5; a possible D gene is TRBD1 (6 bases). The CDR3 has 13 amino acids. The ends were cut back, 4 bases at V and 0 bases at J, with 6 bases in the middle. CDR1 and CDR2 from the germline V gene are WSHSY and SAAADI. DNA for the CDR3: TGCGCCAGCAGTGGGGACAACCAAGAGACCCAGTACTTC. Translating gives CASSGDNQETQYF.

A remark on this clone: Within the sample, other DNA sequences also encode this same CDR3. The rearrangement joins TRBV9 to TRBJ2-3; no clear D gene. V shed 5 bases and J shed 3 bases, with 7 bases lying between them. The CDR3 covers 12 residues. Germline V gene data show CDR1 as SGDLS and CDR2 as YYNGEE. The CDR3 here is CASSATTDTQYF. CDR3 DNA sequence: TGTGCCAGCAGTGCGACGACAGATACGCAGTATTTT. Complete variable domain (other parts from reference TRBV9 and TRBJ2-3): DSGVTQTPKHLITATGQRVTLRCSPRSGDLSVYWYQQSLDQGLQFLIQYYNGEERAKGNILERFSAQQFPDLHSELNLSSLELGDSALYFCASSATTDTQYFGPGTRLTVL.

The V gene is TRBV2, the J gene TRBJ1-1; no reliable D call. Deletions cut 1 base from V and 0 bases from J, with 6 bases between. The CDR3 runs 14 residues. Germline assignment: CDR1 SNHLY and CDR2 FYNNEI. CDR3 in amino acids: CASSEGAVNTEAFF. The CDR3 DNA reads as TGTGCCAGCAGTGAAGGCGCAGTGAACACTGAAGCTTTCTTT.

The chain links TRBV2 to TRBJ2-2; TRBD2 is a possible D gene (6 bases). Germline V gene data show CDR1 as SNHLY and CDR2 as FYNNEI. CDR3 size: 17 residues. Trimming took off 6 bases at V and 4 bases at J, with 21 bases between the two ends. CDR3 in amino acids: CASRASTSAWGTGELFF. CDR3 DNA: TGTGCCAGCAGAGCGTCGACTAGTGCATGGGGCACCGGGGAGCTGTTTTTT.

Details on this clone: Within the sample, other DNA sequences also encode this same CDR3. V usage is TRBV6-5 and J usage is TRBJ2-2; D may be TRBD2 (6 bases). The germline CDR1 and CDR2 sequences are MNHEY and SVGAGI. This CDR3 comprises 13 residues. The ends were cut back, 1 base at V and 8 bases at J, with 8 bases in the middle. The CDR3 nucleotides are TGTGCCAGCAGTTACTTCGCGGGAGGGGAGCTGTTTTTT. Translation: CASSYFAGGELFF.

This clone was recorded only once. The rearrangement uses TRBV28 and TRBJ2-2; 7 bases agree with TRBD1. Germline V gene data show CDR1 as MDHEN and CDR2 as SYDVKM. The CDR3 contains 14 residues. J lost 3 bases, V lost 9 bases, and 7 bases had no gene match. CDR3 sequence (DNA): TGTGCCAGTTATGACAGGGACGACACCGGGGAGCTGTTTTTT. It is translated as CASYDRDDTGELFF. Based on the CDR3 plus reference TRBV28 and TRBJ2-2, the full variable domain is DVKVTQSSRYLVKRTGEKVFLECVQDMDHENMFWYRQDPGLGLRLIYFSYDVKMKEKGDIPEGYSVSREKKERFSLILESASTNQTSMYLCASYDRDDTGELFFGEGSRLTVL.

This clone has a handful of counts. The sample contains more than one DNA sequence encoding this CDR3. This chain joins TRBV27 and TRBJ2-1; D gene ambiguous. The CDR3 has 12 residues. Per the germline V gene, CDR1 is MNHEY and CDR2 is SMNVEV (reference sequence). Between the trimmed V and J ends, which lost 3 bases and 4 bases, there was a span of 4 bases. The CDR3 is CASSFGYNEQFF. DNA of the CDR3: TGTGCCAGCAGTTTCGGGTACAATGAGCAGTTCTTC.

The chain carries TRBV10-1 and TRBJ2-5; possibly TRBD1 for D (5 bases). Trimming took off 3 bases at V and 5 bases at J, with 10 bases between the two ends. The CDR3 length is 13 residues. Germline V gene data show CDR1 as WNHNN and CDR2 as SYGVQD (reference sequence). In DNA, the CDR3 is TGCGCCAGCAGTGATCAGGGATGGGAGACCCAGTACTTC. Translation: CASSDQGWETQYF.